This T cell receptor beta chain was profiled in a study of blood T cell repertoires in COVID-19. The data were produced by immunoSEQ multiplex PCR, yet TCRdb's version contains in-frame clones alone and is incomplete. The sample has hundreds of thousands of clones, roughly 86% seen once. This CDR3 is built from 14 residues. Seattle patient enrollment occurred during active infection, with longitudinal follow-up thereafter. Sequencing input: peripheral blood. This TCR was recovered from a woman aged 55 to 70 with COVID-19, enrolled during active disease. This rearrangement joins TRBV21-1 to TRBJ1-5; the table names TRBD1, a call not compared with the DNA. TRBV21-1 is a listed pseudogene. The CDR3 region is CASAWDRDNQPQHF. CDR3 sequence (DNA): TGTGCCAGCGCCTGGGACAGGGACAATCAGCCCCAGCATTTT.